A selection of T cell receptor beta chains follows, all from one sample in a study of blood T cell repertoires in COVID-19. Repertoires were generated with immunoSEQ multiplex PCR, while TCRdb's copy carries only in-frame clones and drops some. The data contain around 60,000 clones, 74% of them singletons. Sequenced material: peripheral blood. These receptors were collected from a woman older than 75 with acute or convalescent COVID-19. Each CDR3 is given with its conserved first and last residue. D genes are given only for firm matches. A row's size may be missing; if present it is once, few, many or a size class.

v_gene	d_gene	j_gene	abundance	CDR3aa	CDR3nt
TRBV5-4	TRBD2	TRBJ2-2	few	CASSLWFSGGNTGELFF	TGTGCCAGCAGCTTGTGGTTTAGCGGGGGTAACACCGGGGAGCTGTTTTTT
TRBV28	NA	TRBJ2-5	NA	CASSLSRVVGETQYF	TGTGCCAGCAGTTTATCCAGGGTCGTCGGAGAGACCCAGTACTTC
TRBV12-3/TRBV12-4	TRBD1	TRBJ1-6	NA	CASRRGGDSPLHF	TGTGCCAGCAGGCGAGGGGGCGATTCACCCCTCCACTTT
TRBV10-3	TRBD2	TRBJ2-7	NA	CAISESAGATYEQYF	TGTGCCATCAGTGAGTCTGCGGGAGCAACCTACGAGCAGTACTTC
TRBV6-7	NA	TRBJ2-4	NA	CASWGGQGFSIQYF	TGTGCCAGCTGGGGGGGACAAGGGTTCAGCATTCAGTACTTC
TRBV4-3	NA	TRBJ2-3	NA	CASSQDLPGYGRPSTDTQYF	TGCGCCAGCAGCCAAGATTTGCCAGGGTATGGCCGACCTAGCACAGATACGCAGTATTTT
TRBV15	NA	TRBJ2-7	NA	CATSRDKGPREQYF	TGTGCCACCAGCAGAGACAAGGGGCCGAGAGAGCAGTACTTC
TRBV6-5	NA	TRBJ2-7	NA	CASRTTGYEQYF	TGTGCCAGCAGGACGACAGGCTACGAGCAGTACTTC
TRBV3-1/TRBV3-2	TRBD2	TRBJ2-6	NA	CASSQQGLASGANVLTF	TGTGCCAGCAGCCAACAGGGACTAGCGAGTGGGGCCAACGTCCTGACTTTC
TRBV10-1	NA	TRBJ2-3	once	CASSESTSGLGDTQYF	TGCGCCAGCAGTGAGTCGACCAGCGGGCTAGGGGATACGCAGTATTTT
TRBV10-3	TRBD1	TRBJ2-4	NA	CAISESTGYGDIQYF	TGTGCCATCAGTGAGTCGACAGGGTATGGAGACATTCAGTACTTC
TRBV27	NA	TRBJ1-2	NA	CASSPNGYTF	TGTGCCAGCAGCCCAAATGGCTACACCTTC
TRBV19	TRBD2	TRBJ2-5	NA	CASTSRLAGSETQYF	TGTGCCAGTACCAGCAGACTAGCGGGGTCCGAGACCCAGTACTTC
TRBV11-3	TRBD1	TRBJ1-1	few	CASSRQGGTEAFF	TGTGCCAGCAGCCGACAGGGGGGCACTGAAGCTTTCTTT
TRBV11-3	NA	TRBJ2-7	once	CASSLHRQVITRSYEQYF	TGTGCCAGCAGCTTACACCGACAGGTCATTACACGATCCTACGAGCAGTACTTC
TRBV6-2/TRBV6-3	NA	TRBJ1-5	few	CASSQPPGLSHKQPQHF	TGTGCCAGCAGTCAACCCCCGGGACTTTCTCACAAACAGCCCCAGCATTTT
TRBV27	TRBD2	TRBJ2-1	NA	CASSLWLADNEQFF	TGTGCCAGCAGTTTATGGCTAGCGGACAATGAGCAGTTCTTC
TRBV4-1	TRBD2	TRBJ2-7	NA	CASSPPWGLAGTYEQYF	TGCGCCAGCAGCCCCCCCTGGGGACTAGCGGGCACCTACGAGCAGTACTTC
TRBV11-2	NA	TRBJ1-2	NA	CASSLSQFYGYTF	TGTGCCAGCAGCCTGTCCCAGTTTTATGGCTACACCTTC
TRBV29-1	TRBD2	TRBJ2-1	NA	CSVGLAGADYNEQFF	TGCAGCGTTGGACTAGCGGGAGCCGACTACAATGAGCAGTTCTTC
TRBV4-2	TRBD2	TRBJ2-1	NA	CASTPAPGLAGGYDEQFF	TGTGCCAGCACCCCAGCACCGGGACTAGCGGGAGGGTATGATGAGCAGTTCTTC
TRBV19	TRBD2	TRBJ2-3	NA	CASTPRGPSGRGTDTQYF	TGTGCCAGTACCCCCCGCGGACCAAGCGGGAGGGGCACAGATACGCAGTATTTT
TRBV7-2	NA	TRBJ2-1	NA	CASSGNPRDLSRYEQFF	TGTGCCAGCAGCGGGAACCCCCGGGACTTAAGCCGCTATGAGCAGTTCTTC
TRBV7-2	NA	TRBJ2-3	NA	CASSLNQGLTDTQYF	TGTGCCAGCAGCTTAAATCAGGGATTGACAGATACGCAGTATTTT
TRBV7-2	NA	TRBJ2-7	NA	CASSLAAKPYEQYF	TGTGCCAGCAGCCTCGCGGCAAAACCCTACGAGCAGTACTTC
TRBV6-6	TRBD1	TRBJ1-5	NA	CASSYRQGARFQPQHF	TGTGCCAGCAGTTACCGACAGGGGGCGAGATTTCAGCCCCAGCATTTT